This T cell receptor beta chain came from a study of blood T cell repertoires in COVID-19. Overall study: The samples span acute and convalescent COVID-19 from the United States, Italy and Spain. Nucleic acid was either cDNA or gDNA, and it came from T cells, B-cell-depleted T cells, or PBMCs.

This clone appeared many times. Methods used by the authors: Scientists estimated how many nucleated cells there were by amplifying reference gene primers. Clones were sequenced by immunoSEQ multiplex PCR, and TCRdb holds only the in-frame ones, with some missing. The V and J calls and the clone size are those of that table, but D and trimming were determined from the DNA. This table has 250,000 to 350,000 clones, about 89% appearing once. Germline values: CDR1 SQVTM, CDR2 ANQGSEA. Trimming shortened V by 7 bases and J by 5 bases, and 14 bases separated the two germline ends. The CDR3 spans 13 residues.

The chain carries TRBV29-1 and TRBJ1-4, with D perhaps TRBD1 (6 bases). This TCR came from a man aged 25 to 45 with acute or convalescent COVID-19. The sequencing sample was made of peripheral blood. In nucleotides, the CDR3 is TGCAGCGCTGGGACAAACCGGAATGAAAAACTGTTTTTT. Protein sequence: CSAGTNRNEKLFF.